This T cell receptor beta chain emerged from a study of blood T cell repertoires in COVID-19 (dated by TCRdb to 2019 to 2021). Broadly, across the study: Samples from collaborators originated in the United States, Italy and Spain and spanned both the acute and convalescent phases of COVID-19. The prospective study material was composed of cDNA or gDNA derived from T cells, B-cell-depleted T cells, or PBMCs. The dataset comprised deeply sampled blood TCRbeta repertoires from subjects exposed to, actively infected with, or recovered from COVID-19. The repertoires were released in a freely available public database intended as a resource for research on the immune response to SARS-CoV-2. Samples were obtained from the ongoing ImmuneRACE study (first 160 participants) and from 1,254 subjects provided by 6 global collaborators. Nearly every sample came with metadata listing a de-identified subject ID, COVID-19 status, age in years and sex. Where HLA class I and class II types were available, the types were taken from metadata supplied by the sample provider, not from assay-based typing.

The investigation overall reported the following: The quantity of clinical and demographic metadata differed by source and by participant and was supplied without curation.

Whole blood was collected in K2EDTA tubes by collaborating institutions according to the institutions' own protocols. Collaborator samples were shipped for TCRbeta analysis as frozen whole blood, isolated PBMCs, or DNA extracted from either sample type. Remarks on this clone: Its antigen is unknown. The record has no base qualities; no much larger clone is one base away.

TCRbeta CDR3 regions were amplified from genomic DNA using the immunoSEQ Assay, a bias-controlled multiplex PCR. Under the source paper's analysis protocol: The number of nucleated cells in each sample was estimated by amplification of reference gene primers within the assay. Sequence reads were collapsed and filtered to measure the absolute abundance of every unique TCRbeta CDR3 rearrangement. For each sample, productive Simpson clonality was calculated as the square root of Simpson's diversity index over productive rearrangements. TCRdb provides this immuneACCESS table in a form limited to in-frame rearrangements. Some clones are lacking; in checked studies, under half of them reflect an unresolved V gene, and why the rest are absent is not known. V and J calls plus clone size are reproduced from that table; the DNA served to infer D and trimming. Present in this sample are 390,000 or so clones, 86% of which were seen just once. The ten top clones hold around 1.4% of the sample.

Per the germline V gene, SGDLS is the CDR1 and YYNGEE is the CDR2. The CDR3 numbers 16 residues from cysteine through phenylalanine. Here the CDR3 DNA is all that survives: 48 bases in frame from base 1. Trimming takes 0 bases off V and 1 base off J; junction bases not matched to a gene: 5. Sequencing was carried out using peripheral blood. The sequence came from a woman in her 30s with active or convalescent COVID-19. The chain joins TRBV9 to TRBJ2-3; 7 middle bases align to TRBD2. The bases are TGTGCCAGCAGCGTAGGCCTCCTAGCGGGCACAGATACGCAGTATTTT. This translates into CASSVGLLAGTDTQYF.